The 14 T cell receptor beta chains given below trace back to one sample, sequenced in a study of T cells after yellow fever vaccination. TCRdb reprocessed the 5' RACE reads with MiXCR, giving one entry per CDR3 protein. The sample contains under 300,000 distinct CDR3 sequences, 10% to 15% of which appear only once. Sequenced material: CD4+ T cells sorted from PBMCs, taken 45 days after the yellow fever booster vaccination. The receptors here all came from a man aged 25-45 years who received the YFV17D yellow fever vaccine.

The table lists this clonotype with a few counts. The chain couples TRBV11-2 to TRBJ2-1; 8 nucleotides agree with TRBD2. Germline CDR1 SGHAT, CDR2 FQNNGV. This CDR3 has 13 residues. Losses at the gene ends were 5 bases for V and 9 bases for J; bases not matched to a gene: 6. The CDR3 spells CASSRGLGVEQFF. CDR3 in DNA: TGTGCCAGCAGCAGGGGACTAGGAGTTGAGCAGTTCTTC.

The chain recombines TRBV7-8 with TRBJ1-1; D perhaps matches TRBD1 (5 bases). The V end lost 1 base, the J end lost 10 bases, and 13 bases lay between the germline ends. Per the germline V gene, CDR1 is SGHVS and CDR2 is FQNEAQ. The CDR3 is 13 amino acids. Written as DNA, the CDR3 is TGTGCCAGCAGCTTAGATGCGGGGGTTCGAGCTTTCTTT. It translates to CASSLDAGVRAFF.

This clonotype has more than one count but fewer than ten. This chain joins TRBV12-3 or TRBV12-4 and TRBJ2-4; D not certain. Trimming cost V 3 bases and J 10 bases, with 7 bases left between them. This CDR3 has 11 amino acids. DNA for the CDR3: TGTGCCAGCAGTTTCAGTGGAATTCAGTACTTC. It yields the protein CASSFSGIQYF.

This clonotype was seen a few times. The genes are TRBV7-3 and TRBJ2-6, with D perhaps matching TRBD1 (6 bases). The V gene's germline CDR1 is SGHTA and CDR2 FQGTGA. The CDR3 loop spans 13 amino acids. V lost 2 bases to trimming and J lost 19 bases, with 18 bases between them. The CDR3 loop is CASSLDLGANVTF. CDR3 DNA sequence: TGTGCCAGCAGCTTAGACTTGGGGGCCAACGTCACTTTC.

This clonotype was detected only a few times. CDR3 DNA sequence: TGTGCCAGCACCCAAGCCGGGTTGGATCAGCCCCAGCATTTT. It specifies CASTQAGLDQPQHF. The gene calls are TRBV12-3 or TRBV12-4 and TRBJ1-5; no reliable D call. The CDR3 covers 14 residues. V lost 7 bases and J lost 5, with 15 bases in between.

The J gene is TRBJ2-7, the V gene TRBV28; D unresolved. This CDR3 is 13 amino acids long. Trimming removed 10 bases from V and 6 bases from J, with 19 bases in between. Germline CDR1 is MDHEN and CDR2 is SYDVKM. DNA for the CDR3: TGTGCCATGGGCCCCGGGCTCAACTGCGAGCAGTACTTC. Protein sequence: CAMGPGLNCEQYF.

V and J are TRBV12-3 or TRBV12-4 and TRBJ2-3, with 8 bases lining up with TRBD2. The CDR3 contains 15 residues. Germline trimming cut 11 bases from V and 1 base from J; bases unmatched to any gene: 11. The CDR3 loop is CAGRAQAGGTDTQYF. Written as DNA, the CDR3 is TGTGCCGGGAGGGCCCAAGCGGGAGGCACAGATACGCAGTATTTT.

V is TRBV20-1 and J is TRBJ2-5; D uncertain. Trimming shortened V by 1 base and J by 2 bases, and 5 bases separated the two germline ends. This CDR3 spans 12 amino acids. Germline V gives CDR1 DFQATT, CDR2 SNEGSKA (reference sequence). The CDR3 nucleotides read TGCAGTGCTAGAGTTAGGCAAGAGACCCAGTACTTC. Protein sequence: CSARVRQETQYF.

This chain joins TRBV6-5 and TRBJ2-3; D not resolved. V was pared by 2 bases and J by 0 bases, with 3 bases between. Germline V lookup: CDR1 MNHEY, CDR2 SVGAGI. CDR3 length: 13 amino acids. DNA for the CDR3: TGTGCCAGCAGTTACGATAGCACAGATACGCAGTATTTT. Protein product: CASSYDSTDTQYF.

The rearrangement joins TRBV2 to TRBJ1-2; D gene uncertain. Germline CDR1 is SNHLY and CDR2 is FYNNEI. The length of the CDR3 is 11 residues. The V and J ends lost 7 bases and 8 bases respectively, with 11 bases between them. As DNA, the CDR3 is TGTGCCAGCACCCGGGGAGGCGGCTACACCTTC. Protein sequence: CASTRGGGYTF.

This clonotype has only a few counts. This chain uses TRBV5-1 with TRBJ2-2; 13 nucleotides agree with TRBD2. Germline V CDR1 and CDR2: SGHRS, YFSETQ. This CDR3 is built from 19 residues. J gave up 0 bases and V 1 base, and 6 bases lay outside the gene matches. CDR3 loop: CASSLLGLAGASNTGELFF. CDR3 DNA: TGCGCCAGCAGCTTGTTAGGACTAGCGGGAGCTTCGAACACCGGGGAGCTGTTTTTT.

The chain recombines TRBV20-1 with TRBJ2-1; TRBD2 matches at 8 bases. J lost 4 bases, V lost 1 base, and 3 bases had no gene match. The CDR3 consists of 14 residues. The V gene's germline CDR1 is DFQATT and CDR2 SNEGSKA (reference sequence). The CDR3 DNA reads as TGCAGTGCTAGAGCGGGAGGGCCGTACAATGAGCAGTTCTTC. Its translation is CSARAGGPYNEQFF.

In this sample, this clonotype turned up a few times. The chain is built from TRBV5-6 and TRBJ2-5; 7 nucleotides match TRBD2. The trim removed 0 bases at V and 5 bases at J, leaving 7 bases unmatched. Germline V gene lookup returns CDR1 SGHDT and CDR2 YYEEEE. The CDR3 loop spans 15 amino acids. CDR3 protein: CASSLARGSRETQYF. The CDR3 DNA follows: TGTGCCAGCAGCTTGGCCCGCGGGAGTAGGGAGACCCAGTACTTC.

This clonotype was seen more than once but under ten times. This rearrangement joins TRBV12-3 or TRBV12-4 to TRBJ2-2; D ambiguous. The CDR3 contains 14 residues. V was cut by 11 bases and J by 0 bases, with 13 bases left in between. Here the CDR3 DNA reads TGTGCCTCTCATGTCGGCACGAACACCGGGGAGCTGTTTTTT. It translates to CASHVGTNTGELFF.